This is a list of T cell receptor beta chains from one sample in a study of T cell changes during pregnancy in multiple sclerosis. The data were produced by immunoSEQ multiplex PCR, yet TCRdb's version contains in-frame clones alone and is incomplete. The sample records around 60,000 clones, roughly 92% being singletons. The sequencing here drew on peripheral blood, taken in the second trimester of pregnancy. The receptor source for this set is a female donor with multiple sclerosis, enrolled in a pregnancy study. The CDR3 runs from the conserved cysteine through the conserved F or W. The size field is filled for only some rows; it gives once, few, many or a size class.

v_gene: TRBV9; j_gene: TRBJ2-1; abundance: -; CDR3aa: CASSAVGLAHEQFF
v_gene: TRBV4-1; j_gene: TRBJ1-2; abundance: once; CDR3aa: CASSPQGAGYGYTF
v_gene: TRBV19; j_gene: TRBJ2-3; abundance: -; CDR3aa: CASRQSGLIADTQYF
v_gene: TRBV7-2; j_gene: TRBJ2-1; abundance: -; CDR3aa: CASSLAGGVDEQFF
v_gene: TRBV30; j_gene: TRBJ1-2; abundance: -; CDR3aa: CAWSVLAGRGDGYTF
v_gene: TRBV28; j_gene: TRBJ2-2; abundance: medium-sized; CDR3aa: CASSLISGTGELFF
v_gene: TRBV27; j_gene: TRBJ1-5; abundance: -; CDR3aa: CASSLTGSGQPQHF
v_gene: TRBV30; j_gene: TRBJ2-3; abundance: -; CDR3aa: CAWSSRTDTQYF
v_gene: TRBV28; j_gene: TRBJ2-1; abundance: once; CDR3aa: CASSFKNALAGFTYNEQFF
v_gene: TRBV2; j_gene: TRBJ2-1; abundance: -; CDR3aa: CASINYNEQFF
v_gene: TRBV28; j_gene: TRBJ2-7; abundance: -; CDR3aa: CAGGSVAGIGEQYF
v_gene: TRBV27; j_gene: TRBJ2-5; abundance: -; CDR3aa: CASSAAGTEETQYF
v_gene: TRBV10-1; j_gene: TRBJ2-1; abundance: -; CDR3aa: CASSAGTFSYNEQFF
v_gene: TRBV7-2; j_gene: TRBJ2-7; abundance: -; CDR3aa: CASSPYLAGEQYF
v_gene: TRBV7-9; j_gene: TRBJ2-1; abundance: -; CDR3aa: CASERVEGSSYNEQFF
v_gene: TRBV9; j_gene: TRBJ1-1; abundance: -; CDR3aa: CASSGLTGEAFF
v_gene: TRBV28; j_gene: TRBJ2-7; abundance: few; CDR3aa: CASRDSLYEQYF
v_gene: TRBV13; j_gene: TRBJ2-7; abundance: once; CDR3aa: CASSLVGASGSIDEQYF
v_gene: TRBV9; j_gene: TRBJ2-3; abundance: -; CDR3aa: CASSVGNSGNSDTQYF
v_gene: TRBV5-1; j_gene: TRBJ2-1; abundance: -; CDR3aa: CASGGSGRGNEQFF
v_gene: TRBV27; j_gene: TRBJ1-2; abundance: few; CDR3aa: CASSSTGTGNGYTF
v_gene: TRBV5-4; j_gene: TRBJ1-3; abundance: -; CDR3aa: CASSPGFSGNTIYF
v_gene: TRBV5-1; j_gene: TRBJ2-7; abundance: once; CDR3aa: CASSLEVLQGSYEQYF
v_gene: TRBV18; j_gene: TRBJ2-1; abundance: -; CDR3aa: CASSRMDRAIGEQFF
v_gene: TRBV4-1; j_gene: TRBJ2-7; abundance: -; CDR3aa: CASSQVFPTSGLAYEQYF
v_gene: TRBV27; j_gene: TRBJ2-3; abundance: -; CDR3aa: CASSFRNREGSSTDTQYF
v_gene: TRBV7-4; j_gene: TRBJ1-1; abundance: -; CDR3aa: CASSFIEGQDTEAFF
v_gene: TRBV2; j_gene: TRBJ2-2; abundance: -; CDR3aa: CASNVRTSLSSNTGELFF
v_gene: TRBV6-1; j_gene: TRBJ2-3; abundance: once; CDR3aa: CASSASSGSGTDTQYF
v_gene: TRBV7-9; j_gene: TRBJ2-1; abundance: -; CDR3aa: CASSLSGGSYNEQFF
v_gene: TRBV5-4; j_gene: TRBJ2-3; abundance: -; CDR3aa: CASSLAYSKSSTDTQYF
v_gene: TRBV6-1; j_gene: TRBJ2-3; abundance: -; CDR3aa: CASSERAGEGSDTQYF
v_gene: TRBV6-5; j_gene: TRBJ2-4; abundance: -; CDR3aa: CASSYSQGGHNIQYF
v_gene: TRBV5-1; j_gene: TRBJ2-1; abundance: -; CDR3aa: CASRLSLAPSYNEQFF
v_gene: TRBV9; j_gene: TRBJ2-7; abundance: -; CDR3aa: CASSVGERPPYEQYF
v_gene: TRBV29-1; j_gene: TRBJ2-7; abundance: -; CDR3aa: CSALRGLYEQYF
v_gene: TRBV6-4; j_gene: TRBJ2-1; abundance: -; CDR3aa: CASSEDRATHEQFF
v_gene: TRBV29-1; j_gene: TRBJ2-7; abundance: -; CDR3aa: CSVDTGVNYEQYF
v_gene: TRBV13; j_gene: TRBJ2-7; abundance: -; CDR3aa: CASGTGAYEQYF
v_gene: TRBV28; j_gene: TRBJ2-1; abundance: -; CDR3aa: CASSAGLSSYNEQFF
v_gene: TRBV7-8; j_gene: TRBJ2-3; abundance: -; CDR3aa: CASSLLAGQSTDTQYF
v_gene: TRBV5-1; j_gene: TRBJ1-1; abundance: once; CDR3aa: CASSLSWQNTEAFF
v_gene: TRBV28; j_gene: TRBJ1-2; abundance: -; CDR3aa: CASSRRGPYAARDYGYTF
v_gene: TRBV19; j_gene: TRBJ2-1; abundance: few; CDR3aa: CASAGGPEGEQFF
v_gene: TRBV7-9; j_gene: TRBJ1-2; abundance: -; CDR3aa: CASTFEDTFYGYTF
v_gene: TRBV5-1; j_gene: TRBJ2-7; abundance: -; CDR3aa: CASRRFPETGSYEQYF
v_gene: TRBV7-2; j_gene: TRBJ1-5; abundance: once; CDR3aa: CASSLGRGEDQPQHF
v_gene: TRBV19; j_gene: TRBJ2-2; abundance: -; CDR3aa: CASQGGRQNTGELFF
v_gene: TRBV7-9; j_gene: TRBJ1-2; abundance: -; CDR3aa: CASSLDPPTGTGYTF
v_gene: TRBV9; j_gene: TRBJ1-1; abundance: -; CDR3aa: CASSPLVRGGTEAFF
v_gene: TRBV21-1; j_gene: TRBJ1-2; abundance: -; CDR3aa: CASTGTGERDGYTF
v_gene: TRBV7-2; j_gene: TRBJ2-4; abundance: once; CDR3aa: CASSLAFTGAELAKNIQYF
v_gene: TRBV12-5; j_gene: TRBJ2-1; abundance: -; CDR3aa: CASGLGGTVNREQFF
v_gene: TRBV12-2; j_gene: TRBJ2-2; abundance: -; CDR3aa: CASRLAAGGRYGELFF
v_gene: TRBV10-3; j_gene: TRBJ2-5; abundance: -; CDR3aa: CAISESTSETQYF